What follows describes a single T cell receptor (beta chain). Its antigen is unidentified. Expressed TCRB transcripts were sequenced because the entire RNA isolate underwent reverse transcription. Naive, central memory and regulatory T cell samples yielded around 3.3 million reads on average. Only in-frame clones appear in the TCRdb table, and some are missing; sequencing was by immunoSEQ multiplex PCR. The repertoire includes around 40,000 clones, approximately 68% of them detected once, and about 2.1% sits in the top ten. V was pared by 0 bases and J by 3 bases, with 8 bases between. The CDR3 length is 14 residues. The germline V gene encodes CDR1 SGHRS and CDR2 YFSETQ. The source of the sample is a study of beta chain features in type 1 diabetes. Looking at the study overall: All samples together contributed almost 110,000,000 sorted cells for examination. Study conclusions and caveats: The study notes PCR might favor shorter templates equally in patients and controls. Sequencing the cDNA could make cells with high TCR expression show up more than they should. TCRB CDR3s were moderately but significantly shorter in Type 1 diabetes patients in all four CD4+ subsets.

The TCR sequence derives from a woman younger than 30 with type 1 diabetes. This chain joins TRBV5-1 and TRBJ2-3; possibly TRBD1 for D (6 bases). Input material: Tregs from blood. CDR3 bases: TGCGCCAGCAGCTTGGGGACAGATACAGATACGCAGTATTTT. It encodes CASSLGTDTDTQYF.